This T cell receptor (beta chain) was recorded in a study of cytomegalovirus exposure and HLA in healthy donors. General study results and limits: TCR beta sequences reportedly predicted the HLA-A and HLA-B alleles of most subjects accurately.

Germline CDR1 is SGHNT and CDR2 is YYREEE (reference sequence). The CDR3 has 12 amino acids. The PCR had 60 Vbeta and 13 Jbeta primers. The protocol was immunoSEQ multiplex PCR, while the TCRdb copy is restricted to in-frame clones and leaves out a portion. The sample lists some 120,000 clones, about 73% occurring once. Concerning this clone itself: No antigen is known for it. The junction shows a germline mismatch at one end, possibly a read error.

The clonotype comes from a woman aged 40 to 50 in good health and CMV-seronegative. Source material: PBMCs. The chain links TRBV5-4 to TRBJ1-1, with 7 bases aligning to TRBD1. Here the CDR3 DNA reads TGTGCCAGCAGCAAAGGGACAGACCTCCAGATCTTT. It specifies CASSKGTDLQIF.